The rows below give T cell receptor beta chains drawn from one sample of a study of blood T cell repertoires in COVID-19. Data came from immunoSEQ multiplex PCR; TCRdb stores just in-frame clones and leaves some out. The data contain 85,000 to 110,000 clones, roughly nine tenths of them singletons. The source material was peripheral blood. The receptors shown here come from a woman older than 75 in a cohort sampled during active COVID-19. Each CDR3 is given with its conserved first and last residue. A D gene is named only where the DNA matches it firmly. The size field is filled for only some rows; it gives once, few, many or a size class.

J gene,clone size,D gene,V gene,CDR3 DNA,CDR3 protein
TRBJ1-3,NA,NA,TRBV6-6,TGTGCCAGTCAGGGTACGTCTGGAAACACCATATATTTT,CASQGTSGNTIYF
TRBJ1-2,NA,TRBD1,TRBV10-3,TGTGCCATCGGTCCGGGGGGGGACAGCTATGGCTACACCTTC,CAIGPGGDSYGYTF
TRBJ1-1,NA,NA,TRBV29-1,TGCAGCGTTGCCTCCGACAGATTTTTGAACACTGAAGCTTTCTTT,CSVASDRFLNTEAFF
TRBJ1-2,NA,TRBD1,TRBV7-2,TGTGCCAGCAGGGCTGGACAGGCCCTCTTTGGCTACACCTTC,CASRAGQALFGYTF
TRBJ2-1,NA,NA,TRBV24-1,TGTGCCACCCAAGGGGGCAATGAGCAGTTCTTC,CATQGGNEQFF
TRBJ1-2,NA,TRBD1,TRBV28,TGTGCCAGCAGTTTTGGGCCACGGACAGGGAATGGCTACACCTTC,CASSFGPRTGNGYTF
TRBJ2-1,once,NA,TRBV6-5,TGTGCCAGCAGGCCCCCGGGTCCCTACAATGAGCAGTTCTTC,CASRPPGPYNEQFF
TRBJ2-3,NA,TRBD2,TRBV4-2,TGTGCCAGCAGCCAAGATCAGGGCGGGAGGTCGTGGACAGATACGCAGTATTTT,CASSQDQGGRSWTDTQYF
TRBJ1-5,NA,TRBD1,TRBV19,TGTGCCAGTAGACATGGGACAGGGGGCAATCAGCCCCAGCATTTT,CASRHGTGGNQPQHF
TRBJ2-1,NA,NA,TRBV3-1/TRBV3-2,TGTGCCAGCAGCCGATCCGGACAGTACAATGAGCAGTTCTTC,CASSRSGQYNEQFF
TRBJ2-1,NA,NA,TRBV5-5,TGTGCCAGCAGCTGGGAGGCCTACAATGAGCAGTTCTTC,CASSWEAYNEQFF
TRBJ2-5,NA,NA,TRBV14,TGTGCCAGCAGCCAAGATATGGTCGCGGCATCGGGGACCCAGTACTTC,CASSQDMVAASGTQYF
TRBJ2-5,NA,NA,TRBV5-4,TGTGCCAGCAGTACGGACAGTTCCTTTACAGAGACCCAGTACTTC,CASSTDSSFTETQYF
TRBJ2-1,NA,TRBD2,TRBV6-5,TGTGCCAGCAGGCCTAGCGGGAGGGCCCCCAATGAGCAGTTCTTC,CASRPSGRAPNEQFF
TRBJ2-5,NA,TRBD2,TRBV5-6,TGTGCCAGCAGCTTGGTTAGCGGGGGGGCCGAGACCCAGTACTTC,CASSLVSGGAETQYF
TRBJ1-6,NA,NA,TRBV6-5,TGTGCCAGCACCGACCGGGGTTCACCCCTCCACTTT,CASTDRGSPLHF
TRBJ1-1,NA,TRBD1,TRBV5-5,TGTGCCAGCAGCCCCGACAGGGGACGAACTGAAGCTTTCTTT,CASSPDRGRTEAFF
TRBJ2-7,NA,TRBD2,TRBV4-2,TGTGCCAGCAGCCAGGGGACTAGCGGAACCGCGGAGCAGTACTTC,CASSQGTSGTAEQYF
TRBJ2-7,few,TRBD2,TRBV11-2,TGTGCCAGCAGCCCCCCCGGGGGGACCTACGAGCAGTACTTC,CASSPPGGTYEQYF
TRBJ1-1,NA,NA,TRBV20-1,TGCAGTGCTAGTATCCCCATGAACACTGAAGCTTTCTTT,CSASIPMNTEAFF
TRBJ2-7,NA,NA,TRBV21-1,TGTGCCAGCAGCAATTGCAGCGGGAGCGGCGAGCAGTACTTC,CASSNCSGSGEQYF
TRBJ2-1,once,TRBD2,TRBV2,TGTGCCAGCAGTGAAAGGGCTAGCGGTGAGCAGTTCTTC,CASSERASGEQFF
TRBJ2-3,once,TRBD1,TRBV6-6,TGTGCCTGCCGCTGGGGACAGGGGAGGACAGATACGCAGTATTTT,CACRWGQGRTDTQYF
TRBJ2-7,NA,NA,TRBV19,TGTGCCAGTAGTATCGAGGGGGGGATGGAGCAGTACTTC,CASSIEGGMEQYF
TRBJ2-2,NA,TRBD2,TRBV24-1,TGTGCCACCAGTGCCCTCTTGGTAGCGGGAGTCGATCAGACCGGGGAGCTGTTTTTT,CATSALLVAGVDQTGELFF
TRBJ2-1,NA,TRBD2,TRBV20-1,TGCAGTGCTAGTTCGCCCGGGACTAGCTCCGATGAGCAGTTCTTC,CSASSPGTSSDEQFF
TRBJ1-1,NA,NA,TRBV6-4,TGTGCCAGCAGACGAGAGACATTGGAGGGCTCTGAAGCTTTCTTT,CASRRETLEGSEAFF
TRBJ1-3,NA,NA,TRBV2,TGTGCCAGCATGGGGGCAGCAGCAGGAAACACCATATATTTT,CASMGAAAGNTIYF
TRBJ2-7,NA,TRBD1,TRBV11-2,TGTGCCAGCAGCTTCATGGGGACAGGGGGAGCCGAGCAGTACTTC,CASSFMGTGGAEQYF
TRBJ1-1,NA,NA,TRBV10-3,TGTGCCATCAGTGAATCCTCTCAGGCCAACACTGAAGCTTTCTTT,CAISESSQANTEAFF
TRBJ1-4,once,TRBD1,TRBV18,TGTGCCAGCTCCCAGACAGGGACTGAAAAACTGTTTTTT,CASSQTGTEKLFF
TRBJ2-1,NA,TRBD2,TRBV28,TGTGCCAGCAGTTTTTCGGGGACTAGCATAAATGAGCAGTTCTTC,CASSFSGTSINEQFF
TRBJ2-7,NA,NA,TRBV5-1,TGCGCCAGCAGCTTACAGGGCTACGAGCAGTACTTC,CASSLQGYEQYF
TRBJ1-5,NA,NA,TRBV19,TGTGCCAGTAGTATAGAGGGGGGGCAAGCAAATCAGCCCCAGCATTTT,CASSIEGGQANQPQHF
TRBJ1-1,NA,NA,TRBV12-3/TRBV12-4,TGTGCCAGCAGTTTTAGCGGAGAAGCTTTCTTT,CASSFSGEAFF
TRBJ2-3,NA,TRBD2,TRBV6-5,TGTGCCAGCAGTTTCCGCGGACTAGCGGAGTTAGATACGCAGTATTTT,CASSFRGLAELDTQYF
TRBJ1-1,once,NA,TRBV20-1,TGCAGTGCTAGCGGTCACACTGAAGCTTTCTTT,CSASGHTEAFF
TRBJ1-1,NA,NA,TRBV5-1,TGCGCCAGCAGCTTGTCTGCGGCGGACATGAACACTGAAGCTTTCTTT,CASSLSAADMNTEAFF
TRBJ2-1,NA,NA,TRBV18,TGTGCCAGCTCACCACCAAGTGATAGTTCCGCGTTAGCGCAGTTCTTC,CASSPPSDSSALAQFF
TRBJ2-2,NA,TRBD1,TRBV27,TGTGCCAGCAGAGTACAGGGGCTGATCGGGGAGCTGTTTTTT,CASRVQGLIGELFF
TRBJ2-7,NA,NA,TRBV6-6,TGTGCCAGCAGTTACTCGTTGCGGGGCTCCTACGAGCAGTACTTC,CASSYSLRGSYEQYF
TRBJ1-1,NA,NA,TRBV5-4,TGTGCCAGCAGCCGGACAGAGCCTGAAGCTTTCTTT,CASSRTEPEAFF
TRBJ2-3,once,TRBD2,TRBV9,TGTGCCAGCAGCGCCACGGGGGGGCCGACAGATACGCAGTATTTT,CASSATGGPTDTQYF
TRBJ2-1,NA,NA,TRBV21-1,TGTGCCAGCAGCCGGACTAGCGGGGTCAACTCCTACAATGAGCAGTTCTTC,CASSRTSGVNSYNEQFF
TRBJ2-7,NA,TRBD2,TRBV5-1,TGCGCCAGCAGGACTAGCGTATTCTACGAGCAGTACTTC,CASRTSVFYEQYF